The next 9 T cell receptor beta chains were all read from a single sample in a study of blood T cell repertoires in COVID-19. The protocol was immunoSEQ multiplex PCR, while the TCRdb copy is restricted to in-frame clones and leaves out a portion. The sample has some 60,000 clones; around nine tenths are singletons. Sequencing used peripheral blood. The receptor source for this set is a human donor with active COVID-19. The donor label of this sample is uncertain.

The V gene is TRBV6-6, the J gene TRBJ1-2; D call uncertain. This CDR3 has 15 residues. V lost 0 bases and J lost 3, with 11 bases in between. Germline V gene sequence: CDR1 MNHNY, CDR2 SVGAGI (reference sequence). The CDR3 coding sequence is TGTGCCAGCAGTTACTCGAGAGGTTTTGACTATGGCTACACCTTC. Translation gives CASSYSRGFDYGYTF.

The gene calls are TRBV6-5 and TRBJ2-7, with 7 bases fitting TRBD1. With 6 bases clipped from V and 2 bases from J, the junction kept 7 bases outside the gene matches. The CDR3 contains 14 residues. The V gene's germline CDR1 is MNHEY and CDR2 SVGAGI. The CDR3 protein is CASSLPGQTYEQYF. DNA for the CDR3: TGTGCCAGCAGCCTCCCGGGACAGACCTACGAGCAGTACTTC.

This chain connects TRBV7-8 to TRBJ2-6; 11 bases are a match to TRBD2. Germline CDR1 SGHVS, CDR2 FQNEAQ. With 3 bases clipped from V and 0 bases from J, the junction kept 4 bases outside the gene matches. The CDR3 is 18 residues long. CDR3 protein: CASSFSGRVYSGANVLTF. In DNA form, the CDR3 reads TGTGCCAGCAGCTTTAGCGGGAGGGTATACTCTGGGGCCAACGTCCTGACTTTC.

This chain connects TRBV7-6 to TRBJ2-7; 7 bases are shared with TRBD1. The CDR3 contains 15 residues. CDR1 and CDR2 from the germline V gene are SGHVS and FNYEAQ. V trimming: 4 bases; J trimming: 2 bases; junction bases outside the gene matches: 8. The CDR3 loop reads CASSYSGGTPYEQYF. Written as DNA, the CDR3 is TGTGCCAGCAGCTATTCAGGGGGAACGCCCTACGAGCAGTACTTC. Combining the CDR3 with reference TRBV7-6 and TRBJ2-7 gives the whole variable domain GAGVSQSPRYKVTKRGQDVALRCDPISGHVSLYWYRQALGQGPEFLTYFNYEAQQDKSGLPNDRFSAERPEGSISTLTIQRTEQRDSAMYRCASSYSGGTPYEQYFGPGTRLTVT.

The chain is built from TRBV30 and TRBJ2-7; 7 nucleotides line up with TRBD1. This CDR3 has 14 amino acids. Germline V gene lookup returns CDR1 GTSNPN and CDR2 SVGIG (reference sequence). After removal of 3 bases from V and 5 bases from J, the junction contained 10 bases not matched to a gene. The CDR3 is CAWSRGQTGDEQYF. CDR3 nucleotide sequence: TGTGCCTGGAGCCGGGGACAGACCGGCGACGAGCAGTACTTC.

V usage is TRBV4-3 and J usage is TRBJ2-7; D gene uncertain. The CDR3 sequence is 15 residues long. From germline, CDR1 is LGHNA and CDR2 YSLEER. Trimming stripped 1 base from V and 0 bases from J, with 10 bases between. CDR3 region: CASSQGLAGSYEQYF. In DNA form, the CDR3 reads TGCGCCAGCAGCCAAGGGCTTGCAGGCTCCTACGAGCAGTACTTC.

The rearrangement uses TRBV6-6 and TRBJ1-4, with D uncertain. The CDR3 covers 15 residues. Germline V gene data show CDR1 as MNHNY and CDR2 as SVGAGI (reference sequence). V gave up 6 bases and J gave up 3 bases, with 14 bases separating them. The CDR3 sequence: CASSSSWRANEKLFF. CDR3 coding DNA: TGTGCCAGCAGCTCTTCTTGGAGGGCTAATGAAAAACTGTTTTTT.

This chain uses TRBV5-1 with TRBJ2-3; TRBD1 is a possible D gene (6 bases). The CDR3 covers 14 residues. Germline V gives CDR1 SGHRS, CDR2 YFSETQ. V lost 0 bases, J lost 3 bases, and 8 bases lay in between. The DNA for the CDR3 is TGCGCCAGCAGCTTGGGGACAGAAACAGATACGCAGTATTTT. It encodes CASSLGTETDTQYF.

This clone is medium-sized (0.01 to 0.1%). V and J are TRBV30 and TRBJ1-1; D is unclear. The CDR3 covers 14 residues. CDR1 and CDR2 (germline): GTSNPN, SVGIG (reference sequence). Between the trimmed V and J ends, which lost 3 bases and 7 bases, there was a span of 18 bases. The CDR3 sequence is CAWRSGLLADEAFF. The DNA for the CDR3 is TGTGCCTGGAGATCCGGACTACTTGCGGATGAAGCTTTCTTT.